This T cell receptor beta chain derives from a study of vaccination and CD4 T cells after COVID-19. Study overall: Post-vaccine sampling followed dose two by a median roughly 74 days (range 14 to 241). The authors exposed cells to overlapping spike peptides derived from SARS-CoV-2, HCoV-NL63, HCoV-OC43 and HCoV-229E.

The treatment here: roughly ten-day PBMC culture with coronavirus spike peptide pools or control peptides (ViraFEST assay). Samples of CD4+ T cells were obtained from the unexposed donor before the COVID-19 pandemic (2011-2018). Both day 3 and day 7 involved replacing half of the medium with fresh IL-2 medium. V lost 1 base, J lost 0 bases, and 15 bases lay in between. In germline, CDR1 is DFQATT, CDR2 SNEGSKA (reference sequence). The CDR3 contains 16 residues. In the case of this clonotype: The target antigen is unknown.

Sequencing of DNA taken from cultured CD4+ T cells relied on the Oncomine TCR Beta short-read assay. The genomic DNA was obtained from cultured CD4+ T cells by extraction with the QIAamp micro DNA kit. TCRdb redid the calling of the PCR reads with MiXCR, one entry per CDR3 protein. Here the sample spans a few thousand distinct CDR3 sequences, roughly two fifths being singletons. The sequenced sample was CD4+ T cells from blood, cultured in vitro. The J gene is TRBJ1-1, the V gene TRBV20-1, with TRBD1 as a possible D gene (5 bases). This TCR derives from a human donor in good health. The DNA of the CDR3 is TGCAGTGCTAGAGGGAAACGACAGTCCATGAACACTGAAGCTTTCTTT. This codes for CSARGKRQSMNTEAFF.